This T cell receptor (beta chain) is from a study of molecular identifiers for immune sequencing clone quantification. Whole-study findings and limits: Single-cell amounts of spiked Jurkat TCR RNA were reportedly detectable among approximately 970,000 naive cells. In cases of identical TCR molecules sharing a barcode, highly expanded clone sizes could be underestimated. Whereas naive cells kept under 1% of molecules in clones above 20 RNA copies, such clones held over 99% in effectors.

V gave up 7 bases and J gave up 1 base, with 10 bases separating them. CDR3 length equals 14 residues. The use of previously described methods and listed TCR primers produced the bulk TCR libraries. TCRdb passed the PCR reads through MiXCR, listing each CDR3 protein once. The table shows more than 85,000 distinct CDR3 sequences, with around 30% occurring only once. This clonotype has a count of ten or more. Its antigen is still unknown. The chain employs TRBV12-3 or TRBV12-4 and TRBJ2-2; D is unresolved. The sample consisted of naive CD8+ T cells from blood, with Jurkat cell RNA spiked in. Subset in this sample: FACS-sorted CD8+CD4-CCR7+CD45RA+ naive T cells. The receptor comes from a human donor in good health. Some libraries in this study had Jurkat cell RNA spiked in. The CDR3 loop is CASNPIGNTGELFF. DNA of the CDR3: TGTGCCAGCAACCCGATAGGGAACACCGGGGAGCTGTTTTTT.